The 14 T cell receptor beta chains in this list originate from one sample, sequenced in a study of molecular identifiers for immune sequencing clone quantification. TCRdb independently ran MiXCR on the PCR reads; one entry per CDR3 protein. The sample carries 85,000 to 100,000 distinct CDR3 sequences, 20% to 30% recorded once. The source material was naive CD8+ T cells from blood, with Jurkat cell RNA spiked in. Subset here: FACS-sorted CD8+CD4-CCR7+CD45RA+ naive T cells. These receptors came from a human donor in good health. Some libraries in this study had Jurkat cell RNA spiked in.

Notes on this clonotype: Given a much more abundant clone one base away, this may be a read error. The chain has TRBV7-9 and TRBJ2-7, with D perhaps TRBD1 (6 bases). This CDR3 comprises 18 residues. Germline CDR1 and CDR2: SEHNR and FQNEAQ (reference sequence). The DNA for the CDR3 is TGTGCCAGCGGCTTCCCAGCCGGGACACCTTATCGCTCCTACGAGCAGTACTTC. This translates into CASGFPAGTPYRSYEQYF.

With regard to this clonotype: A much larger clone lies a single base off, so this may be a read error. This likely comes from a read error, as the CDR3 has no conserved phenylalanine or tryptophan at its end. The rearrangement uses TRBV4-1 and TRBJ2-5; 7 bases map to TRBD1. The V and J ends lost 2 bases and 2 bases, in that order; junction bases with no gene match: 5. This CDR3 comprises 15 residues. Germline V gene lookup returns CDR1 MGHRA and CDR2 YSYEKL. The CDR3 DNA reads TGCGCCAGCAGCCAATCAGACAGGGAACAAGAGACCCAGTACTTA. Protein: CASSQSDREQETQYL.

This clonotype was seen repeatedly, ten times or more. The genes are TRBV7-9 and TRBJ2-7, with 9 bases matching TRBD1. Trimming took 5 bases from V and 3 from J; bases not matched to a gene: 5. The CDR3 runs to 14 residues. CDR1 is SEHNR and CDR2 is FQNEAQ in the germline V gene (reference sequence). For the CDR3, the DNA is TGTGCCAGCAGCCACGGGACAGGGTTCTACGAGCAGTACTTC. Translation: CASSHGTGFYEQYF.

The chain links TRBV4-3 to TRBJ2-1; no definite D call. Germline CDR1 is LGHNA and CDR2 is YSLEER. Trimming left V 4 bases short and J 0 bases short, with 19 bases between. CDR3 size: 18 residues. Here the CDR3 reads CASSPGPLADRSYNEQFF. CDR3 DNA: TGCGCCAGCAGCCCGGGCCCTTTGGCGGACCGCTCCTACAATGAGCAGTTCTTC.

On this clonotype: A much larger clone differs from this one at a single base, so this may be a read error. V usage is TRBV10-3 and J usage is TRBJ2-5; 8 bases line up with TRBD1. CDR3 size: 14 residues. With 7 bases clipped from V and 5 bases from J, the junction kept 9 bases outside the gene matches. CDR1 is ENHRY and CDR2 is SYGVKD in the germline V gene. CDR3 in amino acids: CAINGTGGRETQYF. The CDR3 DNA is TGTGCCATCAATGGTACAGGGGGTCGCGAGACCCAGTACTTC.

Of note for this clonotype: This may stem from a read error, because a much larger clone lies one nucleotide away. The V gene is TRBV27, the J gene TRBJ2-3; D remains ambiguous. CDR1 and CDR2 from the germline V gene are MNHEY and SMNVEV (reference sequence). V lost 3 bases to trimming and J lost 2 bases, with 9 bases between them. The CDR3 totals 14 residues. The CDR3 sequence: CASSFGLDTDTQYF. The CDR3 DNA reads as TGTGCCAGCAGTTTTGGGTTGGACACAGATACGCAGTATTTT.

A word on this clonotype: No conserved phenylalanine or tryptophan is present at the end of the CDR3, so a read error is the likely explanation. The chain couples TRBV29-1 to TRBJ2-3; D gene uncertain. The V end was cut by 4 bases, the J end by 4 bases, with 15 bases between. Germline V gene sequence: CDR1 SQVTM, CDR2 ANQGSEA. The CDR3 has 14 residues. CDR3 nucleotides: TGCAGCGTTGGAGGCAGGTGTGACGCAGATACGCAGTATGTA. Translation: CSVGGRCDADTQYV.

In this sample, this clonotype turned up many times. The chain joins TRBV6-2 or TRBV6-3 to TRBJ2-3; D not resolved. CDR3 length: 16 amino acids. Deletions cut 0 bases from V and 0 bases from J, with 10 bases between. Germline assignment: CDR1 MNHEY and CDR2 SVGEGT. CDR3 DNA: TGTGCCAGCAGTTACTCGACAAGCCGTAGCACAGATACGCAGTATTTT. It is translated as CASSYSTSRSTDTQYF.

Remarks on this clonotype: The conserved phenylalanine or tryptophan is not found at the CDR3 terminus, so this likely reflects a read error. The chain links TRBV7-3 to TRBJ2-3; no clear D. The germline V gene encodes CDR1 SGHTA and CDR2 FQGTGA. The CDR3 spans 12 residues. The germline V and J ends were trimmed by 3 bases and 4 bases, with 5 bases remaining between them. CDR3 in amino acids: CASSLGPDTQYS. The CDR3, as DNA: TGTGCCAGCAGCTTGGGTCCAGATACGCAGTATTCT.

This clonotype showed up many times. This chain links TRBV7-6 with TRBJ2-3; 7 bases agree with TRBD1. V dropped 4 bases and J dropped 1; count of bases not matched to a gene: 17. The CDR3 is made up of 19 amino acids. Germline V CDR1 and CDR2: SGHVS, FNYEAQ. CDR3 nucleotides: TGTGCCAGCAGCTCAACCAGGTCGGGCTTCGGACAGGGCACAGATACGCAGTATTTT. Amino acid sequence: CASSSTRSGFGQGTDTQYF.

Turning to this clonotype: This may stem from a read error, because a much larger clone lies one nucleotide away. This rearrangement joins TRBV30 to TRBJ1-1, with D unclear. The CDR3 runs 13 residues. CDR1 is GTSNPN and CDR2 is SVGIG in the germline V gene (reference sequence). CDR3 protein: CAWTGVMNTEASF. CDR3 coding DNA: TGTGCCTGGACAGGAGTAATGAACACTGAAGCTTCCTTT. Complete variable domain (other parts from reference TRBV30 and TRBJ1-1): SQTIHQWPATLVQPVGSPLSLECTVEGTSNPNLYWYRQAAGRGLQLLFYSVGIGQISSEVPQNLSASRPQDRQFILSSKKLLLSDSGFYLCAWTGVMNTEASFGQGTRLTVV.

This clonotype was seen at least ten times. J is TRBJ2-5 and V is TRBV11-2, with D maybe TRBD2 (6 bases). The CDR3 is 13 amino acids. Germline V gives CDR1 SGHAT, CDR2 FQNNGV. V lost 10 bases and J lost 2, with 14 bases in between. This CDR3 is CATRERQQETQYF. Here the CDR3 DNA reads TGTGCCACCCGGGAGCGGCAGCAAGAGACCCAGTACTTC.

The chain carries TRBV4-3 and TRBJ1-1; D uncertain. Per germline, CDR1 LGHNA and CDR2 YSLEER. CDR3 length: 14 amino acids. The V end lost 0 bases, the J end lost 2 bases, and 7 bases lay between the germline ends. CDR3 DNA: TGCGCCAGCAGCCAAGATTGGGTAAACACTGAAGCTTTCTTT. Translation gives CASSQDWVNTEAFF.

The rearrangement uses TRBV19 and TRBJ1-5; possible D gene TRBD1, 6 bases. The CDR3 length is 15 residues. Germline lookup yields CDR1 LNHDA and CDR2 SQIVND (reference sequence). V gave up 6 bases and J gave up 3 bases, with 15 bases separating them. For the CDR3, the DNA is TGTGCCAGTAGGGTAACAGGGAAATTCAATCAGCCCCAGCATTTT. This translates into CASRVTGKFNQPQHF.